This is a list of T cell receptor beta chains from one sample in a study of Ad26.COV2.S vaccination and SARS-CoV-2 variants. Data came from immunoSEQ multiplex PCR; TCRdb stores just in-frame clones and leaves some out. The table includes 400,000 to 500,000 clones, 80% to 90% detected once. This specimen consisted of peripheral blood, obtained in a trial of Ad26.COV2.S vaccine versus placebo. These receptors were collected from a person between 18 and 65 years old who received the Ad26.COV2.S COVID-19 vaccine or a placebo. CDR3s include the opening cysteine and the closing phenylalanine or tryptophan. The D gene is left open where the match is weak. The size field is filled for only some rows; it gives once, few, many or a size class.

TRBV12-3/TRBV12-4,.,.,TRBJ1-5,TGTGCCAGCAGTTTCTTACAGAATCAGCCCCAGCATTTT,CASSFLQNQPQHF
TRBV15,.,TRBD1,TRBJ1-6,TGTGCCACCAGCAGGACAGGGGCAGGCTCACCCCTCCACTTT,CATSRTGAGSPLHF
TRBV4-3,.,TRBD1,TRBJ2-7,TGCGCCAGCAGCCATACCGGGACAGGTCCCTACGAGCAGTACTTC,CASSHTGTGPYEQYF
TRBV13,once,.,TRBJ1-2,TGTGCCAGCAGCTCAACTTCCTATGGCTACACCTTC,CASSSTSYGYTF
TRBV6-5,.,.,TRBJ2-2,TGTGCCAGCCGGACCTACGTTGCGAACACCGGGGAGCTGTTTTTT,CASRTYVANTGELFF
TRBV29-1,.,.,TRBJ2-3,TGCAGCGGCCTACAGGGCGCAGATACGCAGTATTTT,CSGLQGADTQYF
TRBV29-1,.,.,TRBJ1-1,TGCAGCGCCGTGGTTGCGGAGGGAGCTTTCTTT,CSAVVAEGAFF
TRBV28,.,.,TRBJ2-4,TGTGCCAGCAGTTTGAAGTTCAAAAACATTCAGTACTTC,CASSLKFKNIQYF
TRBV4-2,.,TRBD1,TRBJ1-2,TGTGCCAGCAGCCAAGGGGACAGAACGTGGGGCTACACCTTC,CASSQGDRTWGYTF
TRBV11-2,.,.,TRBJ2-1,TGTGCCAGCAGCTTATTTCTATACAATGAGCAGTTCTTC,CASSLFLYNEQFF
TRBV2,.,.,TRBJ2-5,TGTGCCAGCAGTGATCCGGCCTCATTGGCCCAGTACTTC,CASSDPASLAQYF
TRBV28,.,.,TRBJ2-1,TGTGCCAGCAGTTTAATTGGTGGGGGGAGCTCCTACAATGAGCAGTTCTTC,CASSLIGGGSSYNEQFF
TRBV7-6,.,TRBD1,TRBJ2-1,TGTGCCAGCAGCCTCGGACAGGGGATCCACAATGAGCAGTTCTTC,CASSLGQGIHNEQFF
TRBV2,.,.,TRBJ1-6,TGTGCCAGCAAGGCCTATAATTCACCCCTCCACTTT,CASKAYNSPLHF
TRBV27,.,.,TRBJ2-1,TGTGCCAGCAGTCCACTCATTAGATCCTACAATGAGCAGTTCTTC,CASSPLIRSYNEQFF
TRBV28,.,TRBD1,TRBJ1-2,TGTGCCAGCAGTACGGGGACAGCCTCTGGCTACACCTTC,CASSTGTASGYTF
TRBV5-1,.,.,TRBJ1-6,TGCGCCAGCAGCTTGGAGGGTACGGATTCACCCCTCCACTTT,CASSLEGTDSPLHF
TRBV9,.,.,TRBJ1-1,TGTGCCAGCAGCTGGGGGCAGGGGAACACTGAAGCTTTCTTT,CASSWGQGNTEAFF
TRBV9,.,.,TRBJ2-1,TGTGCCAGCAGCGTAGTTTCCGACGATGAGCAGTTCTTC,CASSVVSDDEQFF
TRBV2,.,.,TRBJ1-5,TGTGCCAGCAGTGAAGTTGCAGGGCCTCAGCCCCAGCATTTT,CASSEVAGPQPQHF
TRBV5-1,.,.,TRBJ2-3,TGCGCCAGCAGCTCCCTTACAGACGCTAGCACAGATACGCAGTATTTT,CASSSLTDASTDTQYF
TRBV27,once,.,TRBJ1-6,TGTGCCAGCAGTTCAATGAGCTCCTATAATTCACCCCTCCACTTT,CASSSMSSYNSPLHF
TRBV2,.,.,TRBJ2-3,TGTGCCAGCAGCGTAGAGGCAGATACGCAGTATTTT,CASSVEADTQYF
TRBV7-9,.,TRBD1,TRBJ2-1,TGTGCCAGCAGCTTCGCGACAGGGGGTTTCAATGAGCAGTTCTTC,CASSFATGGFNEQFF
TRBV15,.,.,TRBJ2-1,TGTGCCACCAGCAGGGGATTCTTGGACAATGAGCAGTTCTTC,CATSRGFLDNEQFF
TRBV3-1/TRBV3-2,.,.,TRBJ2-3,TGTGCCAGCAGCCAAGTGTCACTAGATACGCAGTATTTT,CASSQVSLDTQYF
TRBV19,.,.,TRBJ1-2,TGTGCCAGTAGTGCAAGACAGGACTACTATGGCTACACCTTC,CASSARQDYYGYTF
TRBV5-1,once,.,TRBJ2-5,TGCGCCAGCAGCCCCCCCGGGGCGGGGAAGACCCAGTACTTC,CASSPPGAGKTQYF
TRBV20-1,.,.,TRBJ1-1,TGCAGTGCTAGTAGGGGCGGGGGTACCACTGAAGCTTTCTTT,CSASRGGGTTEAFF
TRBV5-5,.,TRBD2,TRBJ2-3,TGTGCCAGCAGCCTAGGACTAGTGGCGCAGTATTTT,CASSLGLVAQYF